This T cell receptor beta chain was obtained from a study of PD-L1 blockade in urothelial cancer. In the study overall: Before enrollment, 0 to 3 chemotherapy regimens had been given to patients. Counts from blood samples showed a median of around 150,000 T cells.

Study conclusions and caveats: TCR clonality was measured in pretreatment peripheral blood. Clonality below the median predicted better survival.

The method was immunoSEQ multiplex PCR; TCRdb's version includes in-frame clones alone and lacks a portion of them. The profile shows 30,000 to 40,000 clones, more than 80% of them singletons. Remarks on this clone: What it binds is unknown.

The CDR3 runs to 16 residues. Per the germline V gene, CDR1 is MDHEN and CDR2 is SYDVKM. V was clipped by 4 bases and J by 6 bases; unmatched bases: 11. The source material was PBMCs, sampled around atezolizumab (anti-PD-L1) treatment. This clonotype was obtained from a man between 70 and 80 years old with urothelial cancer. The rearrangement links TRBV28 to TRBJ1-5, with 8 nucleotides matching TRBD1. CDR3 sequence reads: CASSSGGANQGQPQHF. The CDR3 DNA reads TGTGCCAGCAGTTCAGGGGGCGCAAATCAAGGTCAGCCCCAGCATTTT.